This entry features one TCR beta chain sequence. Its antigen specificity is not known. Nothing much larger sits one base from this clone, and base qualities are not available. The data stem from a study of control samples from healthy donors and cancer patients (dated by TCRdb to between 2020 and 2021). Preparation of the library involved the immunoSEQ multiplex PCR assay. TCRdb re-hosts the immuneACCESS table, in-frame sequences only. Its copies lack some clones; in the studies checked, an unresolved V gene accounts for under half of them, and the cause for the rest is not known. The sample table records about 85,000 clones; 90% of these occur just once. Of the sample, over 3% falls within the top ten clones. CDR1 is given as SGHNT and CDR2 as YYREEE, both from the germline V gene (reference sequence). Relative to germline, V is missing 0 bases and J is missing 4 bases, with 13 bases of the junction outside any gene match. From cysteine to phenylalanine, the CDR3 is 17 amino acids long. Of the read, only the CDR3 DNA is kept; its 51 bases are in frame from base 1.

Sequenced input: blood. This clonotype originated in a woman under 30 in good health. The chain is made from TRBV5-4 and TRBJ2-7; a stretch of 7 junction bases matches TRBD1. In nucleotide form, the sequence is TGTGCCAGCAGCTTGGGGTCTTCCGGGACAGTCACTTACGAGCAGTACTTC. It encodes CASSLGSSGTVTYEQYF.